Listed here are 9 T cell receptor beta chains from one sample, sequenced in a study of T cell repertoires in cytomegalovirus infection. TCRdb itself ran the reads through MiXCR, one entry per CDR3 protein. The sample has under 600,000 distinct CDR3 sequences, 15% to 20% seen once. The material sequenced was CD8+ T cells from PBMCs. The receptors stem from a human donor in good health (CMV status not recorded). Some clones in this sample may be carry-over from other donors' samples.

The V gene is TRBV6-2 or TRBV6-3, the J gene TRBJ1-2, with D tentatively TRBD1 (5 bases). The V gene lost 2 bases and the J gene lost 6 bases, with 7 bases spanning the gap. The CDR3 contains 12 residues. Germline assignment: CDR1 MNHEY and CDR2 SVGEGT. The CDR3 region is CASSYARDGYTF. CDR3 DNA sequence: TGTGCCAGCAGTTACGCCAGGGATGGCTACACCTTC.

This clonotype has at least ten counts. The genes are TRBV7-9 and TRBJ2-7; 8 bases line up with TRBD1. The CDR3 sequence is 15 residues long. V shed 5 bases and J 2 bases; nucleotides not matched to a gene: 8. Germline assignment: CDR1 SEHNR and CDR2 FQNEAQ (reference sequence). The CDR3 protein is CASSPSGTGPYEQYF. CDR3 DNA sequence: TGTGCCAGCAGCCCATCCGGGACAGGCCCCTACGAGCAGTACTTC. Full variable domain (rest looked up from reference TRBV7-9 and TRBJ2-7): DTGVSQNPRHKITKRGQNVTFRCDPISEHNRLYWYRQTLGQGPEFLTYFQNEAQLEKSRLLSDRFSAERPKGSFSTLEIQRTEQGDSAMYLCASSPSGTGPYEQYFGPGTRLTVT.

This clonotype was observed a handful of times. The chain recombines TRBV9 with TRBJ2-1; D may be TRBD2 (5 bases). Germline CDR1 reads SGDLS; CDR2 reads YYNGEE. V was cut by 4 bases and J by 6 bases, with 14 bases left in between. This CDR3 contains 14 residues. The CDR3 loop is CASSSTGNPNEQFF. CDR3 nucleotides: TGTGCCAGCAGCTCAACCGGGAATCCCAATGAGCAGTTCTTC.

The table lists this clonotype with many counts. This sequence joins TRBV2 and TRBJ2-5; 9 nucleotides align to TRBD2. V shed 0 bases and J 3 bases; nucleotides not matched to a gene: 8. Per germline, CDR1 SNHLY and CDR2 FYNNEI. This CDR3 has 17 amino acids. The CDR3 here is CASSEAWLAGHKETQYF. The CDR3 DNA is TGTGCCAGCAGTGAAGCGTGGCTAGCGGGGCACAAAGAGACCCAGTACTTC.

Details on this clonotype: A read error may be the cause here, since a much bigger clone is one base away. J is TRBJ2-5 and V is TRBV12-3 or TRBV12-4, with 11 bases matching TRBD2. There are 15 residues in the CDR3. CDR3 sequence (DNA): TGTGTCAGCAGTAGACTAGCGGGAACGAAAGAGACCCAGTACTTC. It encodes CVSSRLAGTKETQYF.

V gene TRBV2 combines with J gene TRBJ1-5, with D perhaps matching TRBD1 (6 bases). Deletions cut 6 bases from V and 4 bases from J, with 22 bases between. The CDR3 is 17 amino acids. Germline values: CDR1 SNHLY, CDR2 FYNNEI. The CDR3 spells CASREPGHMGPNQPQHF. As DNA, the CDR3 is TGTGCCAGCAGAGAACCGGGACACATGGGACCGAATCAGCCCCAGCATTTT.

The gene calls are TRBV27 and TRBJ2-3; D remains unclear. The CDR3 length is 15 residues. Germline V gives CDR1 MNHEY, CDR2 SMNVEV (reference sequence). Between the trimmed V and J ends, which lost 7 bases and 2 bases, there was a span of 16 bases. CDR3 sequence (DNA): TGTGCCAGCACCTCCACCGGGTCATCCACAGATACGCAGTATTTT. Its translation is CASTSTGSSTDTQYF.

The rearrangement uses TRBV9 and TRBJ2-1; D unclear. The CDR3 runs 16 residues. The V gene lost 4 bases and the J gene lost 0 bases, with 14 bases spanning the gap. Per germline, CDR1 SGDLS and CDR2 YYNGEE. CDR3 protein: CASSPLTDSSYNEQFF. CDR3 nucleotide sequence: TGTGCCAGCAGCCCCCTAACGGATAGCTCCTACAATGAGCAGTTCTTC.

This clonotype was detected a few times. The rearrangement uses TRBV6-5 and TRBJ1-5; D unclear. There are 13 residues in the CDR3. V was trimmed by 0 bases and J by 7 bases, leaving 7 bases between them. Germline values: CDR1 MNHEY, CDR2 SVGAGI. CDR3 sequence (DNA): TGTGCCAGCAGTTACTCAAGTCTACAGCCCCAGCATTTT. Its protein is CASSYSSLQPQHF.